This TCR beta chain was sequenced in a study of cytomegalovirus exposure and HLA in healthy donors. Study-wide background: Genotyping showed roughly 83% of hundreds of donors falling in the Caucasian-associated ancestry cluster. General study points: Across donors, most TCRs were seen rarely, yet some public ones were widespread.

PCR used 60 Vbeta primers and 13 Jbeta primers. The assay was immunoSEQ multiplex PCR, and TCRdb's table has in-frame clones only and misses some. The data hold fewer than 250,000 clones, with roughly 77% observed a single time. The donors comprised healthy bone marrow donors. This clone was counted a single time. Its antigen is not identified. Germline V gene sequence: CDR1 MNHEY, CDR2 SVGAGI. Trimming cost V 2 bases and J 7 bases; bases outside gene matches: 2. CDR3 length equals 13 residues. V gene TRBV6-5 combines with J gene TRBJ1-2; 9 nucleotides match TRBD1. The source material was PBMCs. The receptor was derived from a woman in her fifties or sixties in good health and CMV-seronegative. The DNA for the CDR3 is TGTGCCAGCAGTTACCGGACAGGGGCTGGCTACACCTTC. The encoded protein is CASSYRTGAGYTF.